These 4 T cell receptor beta chains share one sample of origin, sequenced in a study of blood T cell repertoires in COVID-19. Assay used: immunoSEQ multiplex PCR; TCRdb lists only in-frame clones, some missing. The repertoire holds 150,000 to 250,000 clones, with around 79% as singletons. Sequencing was done on a sample of peripheral blood. The receptor set was obtained from a woman aged 40 to 50 with COVID-19, enrolled during active disease.

The rearrangement links TRBV19 to TRBJ2-5; 7 bases map to TRBD2. The V and J ends lost 4 bases and 4 bases, in that order; junction bases with no gene match: 9. Germline V lookup: CDR1 LNHDA, CDR2 SQIVND (reference sequence). The CDR3 loop spans 15 amino acids. The CDR3 sequence is CASSTSGTWGETQYF. In nucleotides, the CDR3 is TGTGCCAGTAGTACCAGCGGGACGTGGGGAGAGACCCAGTACTTC. Filled out from reference TRBV19 and TRBJ2-5, the complete variable domain reads DGGITQSPKYLFRKEGQNVTLSCEQNLNHDAMYWYRQDPGQGLRLIYYSQIVNDFQKGDIAEGYSVSREKKESFPLTVTSAQKNPTAFYLCASSTSGTWGETQYFGPGTRLLVL.

V is TRBV7-9 and J is TRBJ2-7; 8 bases line up with TRBD1. The CDR3 is 14 amino acids. The germline gives CDR1 SEHNR, CDR2 FQNEAQ (reference sequence). The ends lost 4 bases at V and 0 bases at J; junction bases unmatched: 2. The CDR3 DNA reads as TGTGCCAGCAGCTCCGGACAGGGCTCCTACGAGCAGTACTTC. This sequence encodes CASSSGQGSYEQYF. The whole variable domain, filled in from reference TRBV7-9 and TRBJ2-7, reads DTGVSQNPRHKITKRGQNVTFRCDPISEHNRLYWYRQTLGQGPEFLTYFQNEAQLEKSRLLSDRFSAERPKGSFSTLEIQRTEQGDSAMYLCASSSGQGSYEQYFGPGTRLTVT.

Only a few counts were recorded for this clone. The chain links TRBV5-1 to TRBJ2-6; TRBD1 is a possible D gene (6 bases). V gave up 0 bases and J gave up 2 bases, with 12 bases separating them. The CDR3 runs to 17 residues. Germline CDR1 and CDR2: SGHRS and YFSETQ. This CDR3 is CASSLGGRGAGANVLTF. DNA of the CDR3: TGCGCCAGCAGCTTGGGTGGCAGGGGAGCTGGGGCCAACGTCCTGACTTTC.

The chain has TRBV7-8 and TRBJ2-5; perhaps TRBD2 as D (5 bases). The CDR3 extends over 14 amino acids. Trimming took 2 bases from V and 2 from J, leaving 9 bases between them. Germline V gene data show CDR1 as SGHVS and CDR2 as FQNEAQ. The CDR3 region is CASSLRRTQETQYF. CDR3 DNA sequence: TGTGCCAGCAGCTTAAGACGGACTCAAGAGACCCAGTACTTC.